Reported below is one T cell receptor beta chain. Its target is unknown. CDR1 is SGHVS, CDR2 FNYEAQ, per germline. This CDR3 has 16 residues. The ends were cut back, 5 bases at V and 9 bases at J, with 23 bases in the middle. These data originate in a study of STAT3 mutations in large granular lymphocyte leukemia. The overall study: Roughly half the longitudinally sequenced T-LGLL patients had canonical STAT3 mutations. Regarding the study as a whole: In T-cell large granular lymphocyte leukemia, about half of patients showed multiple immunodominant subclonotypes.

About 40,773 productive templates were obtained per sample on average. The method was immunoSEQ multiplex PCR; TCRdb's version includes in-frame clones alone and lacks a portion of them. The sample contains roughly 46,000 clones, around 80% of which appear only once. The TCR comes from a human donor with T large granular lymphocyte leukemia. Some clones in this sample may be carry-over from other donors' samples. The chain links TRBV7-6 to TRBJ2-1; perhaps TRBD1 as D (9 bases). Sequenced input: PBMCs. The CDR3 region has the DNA TGTGCCAGCAGCCGCGGGGGGACAGGGCTGGGCGGTGAGCAGTTCTTC. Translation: CASSRGGTGLGGEQFF.